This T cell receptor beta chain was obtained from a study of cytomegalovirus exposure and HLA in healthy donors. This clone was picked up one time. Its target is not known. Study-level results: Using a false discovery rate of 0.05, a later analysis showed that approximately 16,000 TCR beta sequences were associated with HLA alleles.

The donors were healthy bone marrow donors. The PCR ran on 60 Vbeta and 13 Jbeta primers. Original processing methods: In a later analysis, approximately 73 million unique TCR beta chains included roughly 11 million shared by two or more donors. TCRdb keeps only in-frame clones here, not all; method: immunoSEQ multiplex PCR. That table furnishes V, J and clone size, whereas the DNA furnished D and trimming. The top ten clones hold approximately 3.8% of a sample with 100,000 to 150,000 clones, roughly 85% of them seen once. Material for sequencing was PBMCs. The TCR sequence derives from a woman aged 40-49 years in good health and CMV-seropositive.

The CDR3 protein is CASTTINEETQYF. The CDR3 DNA reads as TGTGCCAGCACCACAATCAATGAAGAGACCCAGTACTTC. This sequence joins TRBV7-9 and TRBJ2-5; D gene ambiguous. This CDR3 spans 13 amino acids. V lost 7 bases to trimming and J lost 3 bases, with 12 bases between them. Germline CDR1 is SEHNR and CDR2 is FQNEAQ (reference sequence).